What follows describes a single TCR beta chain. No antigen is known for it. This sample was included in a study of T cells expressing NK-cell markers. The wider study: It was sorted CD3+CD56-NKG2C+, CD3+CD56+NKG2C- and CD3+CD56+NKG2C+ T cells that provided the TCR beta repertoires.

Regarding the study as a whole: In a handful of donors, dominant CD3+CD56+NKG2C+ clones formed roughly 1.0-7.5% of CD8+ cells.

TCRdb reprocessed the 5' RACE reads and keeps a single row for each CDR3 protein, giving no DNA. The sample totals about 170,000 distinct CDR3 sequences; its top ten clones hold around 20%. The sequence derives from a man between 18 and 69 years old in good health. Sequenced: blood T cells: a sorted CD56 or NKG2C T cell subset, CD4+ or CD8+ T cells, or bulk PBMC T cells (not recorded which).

Here the CDR3 reads CASSGDPTVTYNEQFF. The V gene is TRBV9, the J gene TRBJ2-1; as DNA is missing, the TRBD1 call by TCRdb cannot be tested. The CDR3 extends over 16 amino acids. Germline V CDR1 and CDR2: SGDLS, YYNGEE.